The 29 T cell receptor beta chains below come from one sample, sequenced in a study of breast tumors, draining lymph nodes, adjacent tissues. Axillary draining lymph nodes of breast cancer patients supplied the node samples. Via MiXCR, TCRdb re-called the multiplex PCR reads, giving one row per CDR3 protein. This table holds some 150,000 distinct CDR3 sequences, more than 25% found once. Material for sequencing was axillary lymph node tissue. All receptors derive from a female donor with breast cancer. Some clones in this sample may be carry-over from other donors' samples.

This clonotype appeared many times. This CDR3 is CASSLDSSSGNTIYF. The DNA of the CDR3 is TGTGCCAGCAGCCTGGACAGCAGCTCTGGAAACACCATATATTTT. The J gene is TRBJ1-3, the V gene TRBV11-2; tentatively, D is TRBD1 (6 bases). V dropped 5 bases and J dropped 0 bases, with 11 bases sitting between them. Germline V CDR1 and CDR2: SGHAT, FQNNGV. The CDR3 loop spans 15 amino acids.

This clonotype appeared many times. The V gene is TRBV9, the J gene TRBJ2-7; 9 bases map to TRBD1. V dropped 0 bases and J dropped 5; count of bases not matched to a gene: 6. Germline-derived CDR1 and CDR2 are SGDLS and YYNGEE. CDR3 length: 15 amino acids. The CDR3 sequence is CASSVGGTGSDEQYF. CDR3 nucleotide sequence: TGTGCCAGCAGCGTAGGAGGGACAGGGAGTGACGAGCAGTACTTC.

This clonotype has ten or more counts. V usage is TRBV4-3 and J usage is TRBJ2-7, with D tentatively TRBD2 (6 bases). Per the germline V gene, CDR1 is LGHNA and CDR2 is YSLEER. V was pared by 1 base and J by 5 bases, with 12 bases between. This CDR3 region has 14 residues. The CDR3: CASSQVTGANEQYF. CDR3 nucleotide sequence: TGCGCCAGCAGCCAAGTCACGGGAGCAAACGAGCAGTACTTC.

This clonotype was observed a handful of times. This chain connects TRBV27 to TRBJ2-5, with 11 bases lining up with TRBD2. Germline-derived CDR1 and CDR2 are MNHEY and SMNVEV (reference sequence). The CDR3 runs to 15 residues. V was clipped by 8 bases and J by 5 bases; unmatched bases: 10. The CDR3 DNA is TGTGCCAGCGCCCTACTAGCGGGAGTGTCGGAGACCCAGTACTTC. Its protein is CASALLAGVSETQYF.

This clonotype was detected many times. A single base separates this from a much larger clone, so it may be a read error. The chain links TRBV7-2 to TRBJ1-2; tentatively, D is TRBD1 (5 bases). Germline CDR1 is SGHTA and CDR2 is FQGNSA. This CDR3 comprises 15 residues. CDR3 sequence (DNA): TGTGCCAGCAGCTTAGTCGTCCAAAGGGACTATGGCTACCCCTTC. It is translated as CASSLVVQRDYGYPF.

As regards this clonotype: Being one base from a much bigger clone, this may be a read error. This chain joins TRBV4-3 and TRBJ2-1; perhaps D is TRBD1 or TRBD2 (6 bases each). In germline, CDR1 is LGHNA, CDR2 YSLEER. The CDR3 is made up of 15 amino acids. V lost 7 bases, J lost 6 bases, and 19 bases lay in between. The DNA for the CDR3 is TGCGCCAGCAAGGAGGGGCCCGGGGGCTGCAATGAGCAGTTCTTC. Protein: CASKEGPGGCNEQFF.

This clonotype has more than one count but fewer than ten. A much larger clone lies one base from this, so it may be a read error. The chain is built from TRBV6-1 and TRBJ2-3; D is unresolved. V was clipped by 5 bases and J by 11 bases, with 11 bases between them. Per the germline V gene, CDR1 is MNHNS and CDR2 is SASEGT. This CDR3 has 11 residues. The CDR3 sequence is CASSPPGWQYF. The DNA for the CDR3 is TGTGCCAGCAGTCCCCCGGGCTGGCAGTATTTT.

There are many counts of this clonotype. The V call is TRBV28, the J call TRBJ2-5; 11 positions agree with TRBD1. The CDR3 extends over 13 amino acids. The trim removed 8 bases at V and 3 bases at J, leaving 2 bases unmatched. Germline V gives CDR1 MDHEN, CDR2 SYDVKM. CDR3 sequence reads: CASLGQGEETQYF. The CDR3 DNA follows: TGTGCCAGCCTGGGACAGGGGGAAGAGACCCAGTACTTC.

In this sample, this clonotype turned up many times. The gene calls are TRBV12-3 or TRBV12-4 and TRBJ2-6, with a possible D match to TRBD2 (6 bases). Trimming removed 3 bases from V and 0 bases from J, with 6 bases in between. CDR3 size: 15 residues. The CDR3, as DNA: TGTGCCAGCAGTTTCGGGGGCTCTGGGGCCAACGTCCTGACTTTC. Its protein is CASSFGGSGANVLTF.

About this clonotype: A junction boundary mismatches the germline segment, possibly from a read error. This chain joins TRBV7-9 and TRBJ2-5; 9 bases are shared with TRBD2. CDR3 length: 13 amino acids. CDR1 is SEHNR, CDR2 FQNEAQ, per germline (reference sequence). In nucleotides, the CDR3 is TGTGCCAGCAGCTTAAAAGAAGCGGGGGGAGCGGACTTC. It yields the protein CASSLKEAGGADF.

A word on this clonotype: The junction departs from the called germline gene at one end, perhaps through a read error. This chain joins TRBV11-3 and TRBJ1-4; the D gene is possibly TRBD1 (5 bases). The CDR3 contains 15 residues. CDR1 and CDR2 from the germline V gene are SGHNT and YENEEA. The CDR3 nucleotides read TGTGCCAGCAGCTTACAGGGCTGGTCTAATGAAGAACTGTTTTTT. Encoded protein: CASSLQGWSNEELFF.

There are many counts of this clonotype. The V gene is TRBV24-1, the J gene TRBJ2-1; 7 positions match TRBD1. V lost 3 bases to trimming and J lost 0 bases; unmatched junction nucleotides: 4. The CDR3 consists of 16 residues. The V gene's germline CDR1 is KGHDR and CDR2 SFDVKD. In DNA, the CDR3 is TGTGCCACCAGTGATGCCGGGACAGACTCCTACAATGAGCAGTTCTTC. It codes for CATSDAGTDSYNEQFF.

There are many counts of this clonotype. The rearrangement joins TRBV7-2 to TRBJ2-1; possibly TRBD1 or TRBD2 for D (5 bases each). This CDR3 spans 14 amino acids. CDR1 SGHTA and CDR2 FQGNSA come from the germline V gene. The V end lost 5 bases, the J end lost 4 bases, and 12 bases lay between the germline ends. In nucleotides, the CDR3 is TGTGCCAGCAGCATGGGGGTCTTTTACAATGAGCAGTTCTTC. It is translated as CASSMGVFYNEQFF.

This clonotype was detected ten times or more. This sequence joins TRBV12-3 or TRBV12-4 and TRBJ2-6; possibly TRBD1 or TRBD2 for D (6 bases each). The ends were cut back, 6 bases at V and 2 bases at J, with 17 bases in the middle. The CDR3 has 17 residues. This chain's CDR3 is CASREKGGWTGANVLTF. The CDR3 DNA reads TGTGCCAGCAGGGAAAAGGGGGGTTGGACTGGGGCCAACGTCCTGACTTTC.

This clonotype came up many times. V usage is TRBV11-2 and J usage is TRBJ2-7, with D perhaps TRBD1 (6 bases). V was trimmed by 2 bases and J by 6 bases, leaving 14 bases between them. CDR3 length equals 14 residues. Germline V CDR1 and CDR2: SGHAT, FQNNGV. The CDR3: CASSLWAGVSEQYF. CDR3 DNA sequence: TGTGCCAGCAGCTTATGGGCAGGGGTTAGCGAGCAGTACTTC.

The table lists this clonotype with many counts. The gene calls are TRBV10-1 and TRBJ2-2, with D tentatively TRBD1 (6 bases). The CDR3 consists of 14 residues. The germline gives CDR1 WNHNN, CDR2 SYGVQD (reference sequence). Trimming removed 3 bases from V and 3 bases from J, with 8 bases in between. The CDR3 loop is CASSDNRDTGELFF. Written as DNA, the CDR3 is TGCGCCAGCAGTGACAACAGGGACACCGGGGAGCTGTTTTTT.

The J gene is TRBJ1-5, the V gene TRBV6-4; D gene unclear. Trimming took off 3 bases at V and 11 bases at J, with 11 bases between the two ends. Germline CDR1 and CDR2: MRHNA and SNTAGT. The CDR3 extends over 12 amino acids. The CDR3: CASSEQEETQHF. The CDR3 coding sequence is TGTGCCAGCAGTGAGCAGGAAGAGACCCAGCATTTT.

This clonotype appeared many times. The chain carries TRBV4-2 and TRBJ2-5; D remains unclear. This CDR3 has 13 residues. V lost 7 bases and J lost 3, with 12 bases in between. Germline lookup yields CDR1 LGHNA and CDR2 YNFKEQ. The CDR3 nucleotides read TGTGCCAGCACGCCACGCAGGAAAGAGACCCAGTACTTC. Its translation is CASTPRRKETQYF.

V and J are TRBV7-3 and TRBJ1-1; the D gene is possibly TRBD1 (5 bases). The CDR3 runs to 15 residues. V gave up 5 bases and J gave up 3 bases, with 16 bases separating them. Germline V gene sequence: CDR1 SGHTA, CDR2 FQGTGA. This CDR3 reads CASSQLGGGYTEAFF. The CDR3 region has the DNA TGTGCCAGCAGCCAATTGGGGGGAGGGTACACTGAAGCTTTCTTT.

J is TRBJ1-5 and V is TRBV7-9; 11 nucleotides align to TRBD1. The CDR3 contains 17 residues. Germline V CDR1 and CDR2: SEHNR, FQNEAQ (reference sequence). Unmatched junction bases numbered 5, after V lost 3 bases and J lost 1 base. CDR3 protein: CASSFWTGGRSNQPQHF. The CDR3 region has the DNA TGTGCCAGCAGCTTCTGGACAGGGGGCCGAAGCAATCAGCCCCAGCATTTT.

As regards this clonotype: Just one base apart from a much larger clone, this may be a read error. This chain connects TRBV5-4 to TRBJ2-3, with D possibly being TRBD1 (5 bases). Germline CDR1 SGHNT, CDR2 YYREEE (reference sequence). The CDR3 runs 14 residues. Trimming took off 4 bases at V and 2 bases at J, with 11 bases between the two ends. The CDR3 DNA follows: TGTGCCAGCAGCCCCTGGGGCACCACAGATACGCAGTATTTT. Its protein product is CASSPWGTTDTQYF. Complete variable domain (other parts from reference TRBV5-4 and TRBJ2-3): ETGVTQSPTHLIKTRGQQVTLRCSSQSGHNTVSWYQQALGQGPQFIFQYYREEENGRGNFPPRFSGLQFPNYSSELNVNALELDDSALYLCASSPWGTTDTQYFGPGTRLTVL.

This chain joins TRBV20-1 and TRBJ1-6, with D maybe TRBD1 (6 bases). V lost 6 bases and J 10 bases, leaving 16 bases between the germline ends. The germline CDR1 and CDR2 sequences are DFQATT and SNEGSKA (reference sequence). The CDR3 has 13 amino acids. CDR3 coding DNA: TGCAGTGCCTCCAGGGGTAGGCTCTCACCCCTCCACTTT. Protein: CSASRGRLSPLHF.

This clonotype was counted many times. The CDR3 spells CAWAKLAGTTDTQYF. The CDR3 DNA sequence: TGTGCCTGGGCGAAACTAGCGGGAACCACAGATACGCAGTATTTT. The gene calls are TRBV30 and TRBJ2-3; 10 bases align to TRBD2. Germline loops: CDR1 GTSNPN, CDR2 SVGIG (reference sequence). Trimming removed 5 bases from V and 2 bases from J; junction bases left unmatched: 7. The CDR3 consists of 15 residues.

In this sample, this clonotype turned up once. This chain uses TRBV11-2 with TRBJ2-1; TRBD2 aligns across 7 bases. This CDR3 contains 14 residues. Germline CDR1 reads SGHAT; CDR2 reads FQNNGV. Trimming at V came to 3 bases and at J to 6 bases, leaving 5 bases not matched to a gene. This chain's CDR3 is CASSLVAGINEQFF. In DNA form, the CDR3 reads TGTGCCAGCAGCTTGGTAGCGGGTATCAATGAGCAGTTCTTC.

This clonotype was seen at least ten times. V and J are TRBV4-1 and TRBJ1-2; D is unclear. V was trimmed by 2 bases and J by 5 bases, leaving 18 bases between them. Germline CDR1 reads MGHRA; CDR2 reads YSYEKL. This CDR3 spans 16 amino acids. The CDR3 loop is CASSQRTDLYLYGYTF. The CDR3 coding sequence is TGCGCCAGCAGCCAACGAACAGACTTGTATCTATATGGCTACACCTTC.

At least ten counts were recorded for this clonotype. The chain joins TRBV3-1 to TRBJ2-2; 8 nucleotides line up with TRBD1. Germline-derived CDR1 and CDR2 are LGHDT and YNNKEL (reference sequence). V was pared by 1 base and J by 3 bases, with 4 bases of the junction left unmatched. The CDR3 totals 16 residues. CDR3: CASSQVRTGYTGELFF. The CDR3 DNA reads as TGTGCCAGCAGCCAAGTACGGACAGGGTACACCGGGGAGCTGTTTTTT.

This clonotype was seen many times. CDR3 coding DNA: TGCGCCAGCAGCTTGGAGATCGGCTCTTACACCGGGGAGCTGTTTTTT. Translation: CASSLEIGSYTGELFF. V usage is TRBV5-1 and J usage is TRBJ2-2; D gene uncertain. Germline-derived CDR1 and CDR2 are SGHRS and YFSETQ. V was cut by 0 bases and J by 3 bases, with 12 bases left in between. This CDR3 comprises 16 residues.

This clonotype was seen at least ten times. This rearrangement joins TRBV10-1 to TRBJ2-3; the D is unclear. The CDR3 spans 12 residues. V was shortened by 3 bases and J by 4 bases, with 5 bases between the two germline ends. Germline V CDR1 and CDR2: WNHNN, SYGVQD (reference sequence). The chain's CDR3 is CASSDSADTQYF. Written as DNA, the CDR3 is TGCGCCAGCAGTGATTCGGCAGATACGCAGTATTTT.

The sample holds many counts of this clonotype. This chain connects TRBV2 to TRBJ2-7; 10 bases fit TRBD1. CDR1 is SNHLY and CDR2 is FYNNEI in the germline V gene. This CDR3 is built from 13 residues. V shed 8 bases, J shed 7 bases, and the junction held 8 bases outside the gene matches. CDR3 bases: TGTGCCAGCCGCTGGGACAGGGGAGGGGAGCAGTACTTC. It translates to CASRWDRGGEQYF. The variable domain in full, with the rest retrieved from reference TRBV2 and TRBJ2-7, is EPEVTQTPSHQVTQMGQEVILRCVPISNHLYFYWYRQILGQKVEFLVSFYNNEISEKSEIFDDQFSVERPDGSNFTLKIRSTKLEDSAMYFCASRWDRGGEQYFGPGTRLTVT.